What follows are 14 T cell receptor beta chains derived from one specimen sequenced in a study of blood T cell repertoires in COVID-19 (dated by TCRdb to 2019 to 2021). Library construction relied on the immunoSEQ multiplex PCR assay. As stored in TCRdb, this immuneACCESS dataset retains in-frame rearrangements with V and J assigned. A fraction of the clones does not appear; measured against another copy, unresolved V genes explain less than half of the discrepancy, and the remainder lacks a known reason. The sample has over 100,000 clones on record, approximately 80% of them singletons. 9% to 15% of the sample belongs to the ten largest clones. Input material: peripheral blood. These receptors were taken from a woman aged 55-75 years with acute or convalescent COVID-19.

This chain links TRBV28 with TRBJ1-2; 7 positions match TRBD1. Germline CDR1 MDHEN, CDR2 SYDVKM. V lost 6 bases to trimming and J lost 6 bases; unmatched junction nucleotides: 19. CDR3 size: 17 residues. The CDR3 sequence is CASSPGGTPAFGDGYTF. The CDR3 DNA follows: TGTGCCAGCAGCCCAGGGGGGACACCAGCCTTTGGAGATGGCTACACCTTC.

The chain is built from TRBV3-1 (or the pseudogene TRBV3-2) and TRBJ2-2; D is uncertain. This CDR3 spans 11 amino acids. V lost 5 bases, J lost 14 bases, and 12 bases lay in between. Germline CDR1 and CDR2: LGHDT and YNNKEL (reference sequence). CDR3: CASSSERGLFF. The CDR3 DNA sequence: TGTGCCAGCAGCTCCGAACGCGGCCTGTTTTTT.

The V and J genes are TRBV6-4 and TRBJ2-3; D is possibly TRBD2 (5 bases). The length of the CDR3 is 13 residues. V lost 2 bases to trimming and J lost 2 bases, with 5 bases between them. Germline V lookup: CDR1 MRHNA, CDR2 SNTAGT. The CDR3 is CASSDLATDTQYF. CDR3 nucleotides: TGTGCCAGCAGTGACCTAGCCACAGATACGCAGTATTTT.

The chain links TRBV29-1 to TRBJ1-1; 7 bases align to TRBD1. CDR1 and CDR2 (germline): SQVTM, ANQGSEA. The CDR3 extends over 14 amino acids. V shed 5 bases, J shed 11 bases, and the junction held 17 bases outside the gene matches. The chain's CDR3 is CSVSFTGEMVDAFF. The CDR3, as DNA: TGCAGCGTTTCCTTCACAGGGGAGATGGTGGATGCTTTCTTT.

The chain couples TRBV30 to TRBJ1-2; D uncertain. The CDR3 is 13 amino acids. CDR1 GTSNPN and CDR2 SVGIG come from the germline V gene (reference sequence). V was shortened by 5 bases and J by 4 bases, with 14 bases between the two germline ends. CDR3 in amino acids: CAWALVGSYGYTF. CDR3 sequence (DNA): TGTGCCTGGGCCCTCGTGGGCAGCTATGGCTACACCTTC.

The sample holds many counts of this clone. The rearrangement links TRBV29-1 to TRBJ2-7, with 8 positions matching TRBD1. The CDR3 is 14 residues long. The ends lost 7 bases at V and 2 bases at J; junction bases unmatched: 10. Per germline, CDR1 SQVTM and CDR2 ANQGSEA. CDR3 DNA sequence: TGCAGCGCCGACCTCCGGGACAGGCCCTACGAGCAGTACTTC. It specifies CSADLRDRPYEQYF.

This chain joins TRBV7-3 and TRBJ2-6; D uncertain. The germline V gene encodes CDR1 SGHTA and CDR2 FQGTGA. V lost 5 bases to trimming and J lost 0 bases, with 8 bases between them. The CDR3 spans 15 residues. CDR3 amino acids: CASSPEASGANVLTF. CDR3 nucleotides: TGTGCCAGCAGCCCCGAAGCCTCTGGGGCCAACGTCCTGACTTTC.

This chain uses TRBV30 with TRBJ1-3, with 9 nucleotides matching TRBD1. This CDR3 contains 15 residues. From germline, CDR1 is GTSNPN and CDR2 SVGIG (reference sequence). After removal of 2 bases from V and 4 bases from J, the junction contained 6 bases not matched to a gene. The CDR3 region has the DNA TGTGCCTGGAGTACCCTGGGACAGGGCGGAAACACCATATATTTT. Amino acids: CAWSTLGQGGNTIYF.

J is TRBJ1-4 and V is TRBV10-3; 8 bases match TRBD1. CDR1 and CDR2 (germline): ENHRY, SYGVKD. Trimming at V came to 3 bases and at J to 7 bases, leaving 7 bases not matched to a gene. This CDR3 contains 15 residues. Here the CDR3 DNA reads TGTGCCATCAGTGAAGACACAGGGGGAGGTGAAAAACTGTTTTTT. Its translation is CAISEDTGGGEKLFF.

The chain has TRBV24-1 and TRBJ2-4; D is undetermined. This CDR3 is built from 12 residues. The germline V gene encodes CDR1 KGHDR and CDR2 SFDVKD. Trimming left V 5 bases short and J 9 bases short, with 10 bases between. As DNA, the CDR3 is TGTGCCACCAGTGCCCCGTCGGGCATTCAGTACTTC. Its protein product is CATSAPSGIQYF.

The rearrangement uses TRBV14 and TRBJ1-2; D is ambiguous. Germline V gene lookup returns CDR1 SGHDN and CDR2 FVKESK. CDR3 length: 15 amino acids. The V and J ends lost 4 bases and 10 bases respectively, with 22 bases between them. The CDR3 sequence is CASSPSRSGYGVYTF. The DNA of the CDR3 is TGTGCCAGCAGCCCATCCCGTAGCGGTTATGGTGTCTACACCTTC.

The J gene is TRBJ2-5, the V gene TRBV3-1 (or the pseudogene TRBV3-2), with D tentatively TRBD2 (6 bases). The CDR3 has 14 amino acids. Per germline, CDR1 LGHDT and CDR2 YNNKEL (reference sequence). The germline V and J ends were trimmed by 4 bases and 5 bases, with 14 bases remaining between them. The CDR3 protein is CASSLRLGRETQYF. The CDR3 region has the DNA TGTGCCAGCAGCCTTAGACTAGGACGGGAGACCCAGTACTTC.

CDR3 nucleotide sequence: TGTGCCATTCCCGGGACAGGGGACAATGAGCAGTTCTTC. Protein sequence: CAIPGTGDNEQFF. The chain links TRBV12-3 or TRBV12-4 to TRBJ2-1; 10 bases fit TRBD1. V trimming: 10 bases; J trimming: 5 bases; junction bases outside the gene matches: 5. This CDR3 contains 13 residues.

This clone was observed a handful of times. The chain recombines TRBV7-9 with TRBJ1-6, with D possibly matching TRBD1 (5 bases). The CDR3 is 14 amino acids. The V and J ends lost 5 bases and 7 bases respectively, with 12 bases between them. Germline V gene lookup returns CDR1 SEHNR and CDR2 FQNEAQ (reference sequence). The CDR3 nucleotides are TGTGCCAGCAGCCACTCACGACAGAATTCACCCCTCCACTTT. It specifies CASSHSRQNSPLHF.